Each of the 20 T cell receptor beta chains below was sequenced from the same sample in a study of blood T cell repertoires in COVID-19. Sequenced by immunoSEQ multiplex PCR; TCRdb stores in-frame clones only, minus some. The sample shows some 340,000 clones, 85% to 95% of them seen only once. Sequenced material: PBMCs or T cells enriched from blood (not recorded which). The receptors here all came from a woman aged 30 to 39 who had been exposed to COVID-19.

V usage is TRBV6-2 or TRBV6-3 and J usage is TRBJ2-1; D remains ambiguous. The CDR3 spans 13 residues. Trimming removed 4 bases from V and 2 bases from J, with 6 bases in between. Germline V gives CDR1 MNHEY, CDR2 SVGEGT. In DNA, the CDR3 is TGTGCCAGCAGTTTGAGTCCCTACAATGAGCAGTTCTTC. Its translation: CASSLSPYNEQFF.

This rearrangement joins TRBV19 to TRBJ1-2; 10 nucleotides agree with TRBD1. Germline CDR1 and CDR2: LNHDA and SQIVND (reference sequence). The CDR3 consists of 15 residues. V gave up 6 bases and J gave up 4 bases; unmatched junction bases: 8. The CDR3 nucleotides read TGTGCCAGTAGCCGAGGACAGGGGGAATCCTATGGCTACACCTTC. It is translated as CASSRGQGESYGYTF. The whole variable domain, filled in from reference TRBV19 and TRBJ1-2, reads DGGITQSPKYLFRKEGQNVTLSCEQNLNHDAMYWYRQDPGQGLRLIYYSQIVNDFQKGDIAEGYSVSREKKESFPLTVTSAQKNPTAFYLCASSRGQGESYGYTFGSGTRLTVV.

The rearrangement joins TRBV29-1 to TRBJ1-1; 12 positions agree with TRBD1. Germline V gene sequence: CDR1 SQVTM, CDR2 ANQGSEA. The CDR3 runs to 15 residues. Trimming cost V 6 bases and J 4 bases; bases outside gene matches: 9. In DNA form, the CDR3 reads TGCAGCGTGAAACCGGGACAGGGGGCGTTCACTGAAGCTTTCTTT. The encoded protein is CSVKPGQGAFTEAFF.

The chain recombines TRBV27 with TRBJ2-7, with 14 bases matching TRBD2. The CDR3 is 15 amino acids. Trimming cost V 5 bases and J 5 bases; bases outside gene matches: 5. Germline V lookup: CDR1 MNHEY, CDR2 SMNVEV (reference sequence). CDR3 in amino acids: CASSRLAGGHNEQYF. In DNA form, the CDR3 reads TGTGCCAGCAGTAGACTAGCGGGGGGGCACAACGAGCAGTACTTC.

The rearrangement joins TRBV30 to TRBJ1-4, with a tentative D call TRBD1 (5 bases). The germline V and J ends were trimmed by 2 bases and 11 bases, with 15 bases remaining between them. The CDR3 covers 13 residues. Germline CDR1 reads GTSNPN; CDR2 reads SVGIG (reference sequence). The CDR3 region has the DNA TGTGCCTGGAGTTGGGGGGACGCTTCCAAACTGTTTTTT. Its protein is CAWSWGDASKLFF.

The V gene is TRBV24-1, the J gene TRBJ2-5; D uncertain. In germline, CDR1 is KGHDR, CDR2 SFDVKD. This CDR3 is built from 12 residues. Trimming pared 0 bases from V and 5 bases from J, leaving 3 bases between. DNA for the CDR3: TGTGCCACCAGTGATTTGGGCGAGACCCAGTACTTC. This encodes CATSDLGETQYF.

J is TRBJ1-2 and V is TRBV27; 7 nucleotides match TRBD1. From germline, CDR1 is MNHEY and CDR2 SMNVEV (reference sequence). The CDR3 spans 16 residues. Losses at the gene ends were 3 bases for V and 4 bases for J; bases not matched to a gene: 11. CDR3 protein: CASSLGQRVAFYGYTF. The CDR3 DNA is TGTGCCAGCAGTTTGGGACAGAGGGTAGCCTTCTATGGCTACACCTTC.

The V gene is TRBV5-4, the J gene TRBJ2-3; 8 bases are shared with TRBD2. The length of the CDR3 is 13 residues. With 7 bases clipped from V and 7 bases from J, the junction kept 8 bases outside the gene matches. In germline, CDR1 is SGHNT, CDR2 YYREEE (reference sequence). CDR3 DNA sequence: TGTGCCAGCTCGGGGGGGGACGAAAATACGCAGTATTTT. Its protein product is CASSGGDENTQYF.

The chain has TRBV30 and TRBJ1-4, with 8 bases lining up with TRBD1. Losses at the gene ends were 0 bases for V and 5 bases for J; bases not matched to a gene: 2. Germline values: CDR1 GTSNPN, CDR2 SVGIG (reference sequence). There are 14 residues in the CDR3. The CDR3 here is CAWSVTGGNEKLFF. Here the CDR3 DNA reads TGTGCCTGGAGTGTAACAGGGGGAAATGAAAAACTGTTTTTT.

CDR3 coding DNA: TGTGCCACCAGCAGTCCCGACAGGGTCACCGGGGAGCTGTTTTTT. Its translation is CATSSPDRVTGELFF. This chain joins TRBV15 and TRBJ2-2; 7 positions match TRBD1. This CDR3 is 15 amino acids long. In germline, CDR1 is LNHNV, CDR2 YYDKDF (reference sequence). The junction had 5 bases not matched to a gene; V was cut back by 3 bases and J by 4 bases.

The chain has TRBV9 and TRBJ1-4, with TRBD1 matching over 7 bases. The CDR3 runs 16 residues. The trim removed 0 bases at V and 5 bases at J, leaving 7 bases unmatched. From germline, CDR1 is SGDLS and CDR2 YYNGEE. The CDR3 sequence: CASSVGATGRNEKLFF. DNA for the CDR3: TGTGCCAGCAGCGTAGGGGCGACAGGGCGAAATGAAAAACTGTTTTTT. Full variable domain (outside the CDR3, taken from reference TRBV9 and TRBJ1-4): DSGVTQTPKHLITATGQRVTLRCSPRSGDLSVYWYQQSLDQGLQFLIQYYNGEERAKGNILERFSAQQFPDLHSELNLSSLELGDSALYFCASSVGATGRNEKLFFGSGTQLSVL.

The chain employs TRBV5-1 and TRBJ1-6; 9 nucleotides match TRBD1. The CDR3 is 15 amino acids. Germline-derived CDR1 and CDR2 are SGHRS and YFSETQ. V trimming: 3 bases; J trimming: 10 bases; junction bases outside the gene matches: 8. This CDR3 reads CASSSGTGSGSPLHF. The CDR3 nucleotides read TGCGCCAGCAGCTCGGGGACAGGGTCGGGCTCACCCCTCCACTTT. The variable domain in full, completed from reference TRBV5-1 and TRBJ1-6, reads KAGVTQTPRYLIKTRGQQVTLSCSPISGHRSVSWYQQTPGQGLQFLFEYFSETQRNKGNFPGRFSGRQFSNSRSEMNVSTLELGDSALYLCASSSGTGSGSPLHFGNGTRLTVT.

The CDR3 region is CASSHPRYNEQFF. CDR3 nucleotides: TGCGCCAGCAGCCACCCGAGGTACAATGAGCAGTTCTTC. The chain links TRBV4-1 to TRBJ2-1; D is undetermined. Germline CDR1 MGHRA, CDR2 YSYEKL. The V gene lost 3 bases and the J gene lost 4 bases, with 7 bases spanning the gap. The CDR3 has 13 residues.

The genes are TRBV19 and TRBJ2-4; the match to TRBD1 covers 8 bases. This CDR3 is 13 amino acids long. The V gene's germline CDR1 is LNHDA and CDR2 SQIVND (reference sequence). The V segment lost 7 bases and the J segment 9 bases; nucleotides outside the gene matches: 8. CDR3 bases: TGTGCCAGTACCTTACTTACAGGGGGCATTCAGTACTTC. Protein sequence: CASTLLTGGIQYF.

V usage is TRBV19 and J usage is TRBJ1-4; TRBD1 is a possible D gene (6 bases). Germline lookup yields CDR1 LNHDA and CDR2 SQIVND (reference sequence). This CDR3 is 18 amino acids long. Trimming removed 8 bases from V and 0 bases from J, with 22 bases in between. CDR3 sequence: CASSDPGTTIATNEKLFF. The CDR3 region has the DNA TGTGCCAGTTCTGATCCCGGGACAACCATTGCAACTAATGAAAAACTGTTTTTT.

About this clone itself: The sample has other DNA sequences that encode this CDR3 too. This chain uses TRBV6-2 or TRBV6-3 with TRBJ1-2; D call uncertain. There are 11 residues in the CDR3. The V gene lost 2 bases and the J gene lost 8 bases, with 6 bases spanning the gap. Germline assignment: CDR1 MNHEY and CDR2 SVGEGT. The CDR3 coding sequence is TGTGCCAGCAGTTACCGAGGCGGCTACACCTTC. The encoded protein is CASSYRGGYTF.

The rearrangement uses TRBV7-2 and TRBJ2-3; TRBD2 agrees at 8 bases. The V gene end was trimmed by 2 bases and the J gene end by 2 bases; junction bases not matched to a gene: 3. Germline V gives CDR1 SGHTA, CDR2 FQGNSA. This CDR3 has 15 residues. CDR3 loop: CASSLISGDTDTQYF. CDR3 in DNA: TGTGCCAGCAGCTTAATTAGCGGGGACACAGATACGCAGTATTTT.

The CDR3: CASSLGGTSTDTQYF. The DNA for the CDR3 is TGCGCCAGCAGCTTGGGCGGGACTAGCACAGATACGCAGTATTTT. V gene TRBV5-1 combines with J gene TRBJ2-3; tentatively, D is TRBD2 (6 bases). Trimming shortened V by 0 bases and J by 0 bases, and 8 bases separated the two germline ends. This CDR3 has 15 amino acids. Per the germline V gene, CDR1 is SGHRS and CDR2 is YFSETQ.

CDR3 loop: CASSRIKRDQETQYF. As DNA, the CDR3 is TGTGCCAGCAGCCGGATAAAGCGGGACCAAGAGACCCAGTACTTC. The chain uses TRBV4-2 and TRBJ2-5; possibly TRBD2 for D (6 bases). The CDR3 contains 15 residues. V gave up 4 bases and J gave up 0 bases, with 12 bases separating them. Per germline, CDR1 LGHNA and CDR2 YNFKEQ.

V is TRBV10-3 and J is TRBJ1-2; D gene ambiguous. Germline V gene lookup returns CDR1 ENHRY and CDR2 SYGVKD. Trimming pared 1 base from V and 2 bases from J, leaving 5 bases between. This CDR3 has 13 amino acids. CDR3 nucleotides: TGTGCCATCAGTGAGTTCGAGAACTATGGCTACACCTTC. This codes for CAISEFENYGYTF.